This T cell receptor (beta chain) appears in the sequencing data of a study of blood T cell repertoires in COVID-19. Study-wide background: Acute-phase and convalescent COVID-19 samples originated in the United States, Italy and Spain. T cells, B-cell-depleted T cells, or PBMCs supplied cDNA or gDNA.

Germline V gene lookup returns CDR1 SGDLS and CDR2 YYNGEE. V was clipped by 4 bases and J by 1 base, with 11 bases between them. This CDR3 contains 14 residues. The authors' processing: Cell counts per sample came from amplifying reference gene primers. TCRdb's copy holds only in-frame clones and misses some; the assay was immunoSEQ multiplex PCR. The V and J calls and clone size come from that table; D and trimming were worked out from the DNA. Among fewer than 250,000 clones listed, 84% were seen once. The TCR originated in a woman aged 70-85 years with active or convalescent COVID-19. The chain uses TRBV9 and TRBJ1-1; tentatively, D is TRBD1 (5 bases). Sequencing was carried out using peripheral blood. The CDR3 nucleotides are TGTGCCAGCAGCTACAGTGACAGGAACACTGAAGCTTTCTTT. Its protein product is CASSYSDRNTEAFF.